The T cell receptor beta chain under discussion was sequenced for a study of T-cell reconstitution after alpha-beta-depleted transplantation in children. For TCRbeta, the library was prepared with unique molecular identifiers. In TCRdb, the PCR reads were re-called with MiXCR into one record per CDR3 protein. Altogether about 340,000 distinct CDR3 sequences are present, less than 15% being singletons, with the ten largest covering roughly 4.5%. This TCR came from a human donor who donated a stem cell graft to a child with Fanconi anemia. This specimen was PBMCs, taken from the stem cell graft.

The CDR3 DNA reads as TGTGCCAGCAGCTTAGGGCCCCACACGGGGCAGTACGTC. Amino acids: CASSLGPHTGQYV. The chain couples TRBV7-2 to TRBJ2-7; no definite D call. The CDR3 loop spans 13 amino acids. Per germline, CDR1 SGHTA and CDR2 FQGNSA. V dropped 1 base and J dropped 9 bases, with 13 bases sitting between them.